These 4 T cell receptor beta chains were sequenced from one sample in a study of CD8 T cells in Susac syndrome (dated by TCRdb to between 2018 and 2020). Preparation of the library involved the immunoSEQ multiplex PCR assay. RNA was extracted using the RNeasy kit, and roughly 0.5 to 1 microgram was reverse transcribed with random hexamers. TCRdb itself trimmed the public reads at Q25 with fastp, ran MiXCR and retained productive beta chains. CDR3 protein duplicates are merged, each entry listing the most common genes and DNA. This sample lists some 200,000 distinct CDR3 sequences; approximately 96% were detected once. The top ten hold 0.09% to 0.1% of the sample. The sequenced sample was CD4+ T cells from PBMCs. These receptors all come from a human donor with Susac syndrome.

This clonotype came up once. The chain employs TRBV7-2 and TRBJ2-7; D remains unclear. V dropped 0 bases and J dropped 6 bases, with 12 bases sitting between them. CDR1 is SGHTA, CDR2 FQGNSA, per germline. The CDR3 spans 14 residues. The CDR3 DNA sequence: TGTGCCAGCAGCTTAGCAGTGGGCGCGACCGAGCAGTACTTC. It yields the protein CASSLAVGATEQYF. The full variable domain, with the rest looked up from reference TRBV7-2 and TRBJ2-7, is GAGVSQSPSNKVTEKGKDVELRCDPISGHTALYWYRQSLGQGLEFLIYFQGNSAPDKSGLPSDRFSAERTGGSVSTLTIQRTQQEDSAVYLCASSLAVGATEQYFGPGTRLTVT.

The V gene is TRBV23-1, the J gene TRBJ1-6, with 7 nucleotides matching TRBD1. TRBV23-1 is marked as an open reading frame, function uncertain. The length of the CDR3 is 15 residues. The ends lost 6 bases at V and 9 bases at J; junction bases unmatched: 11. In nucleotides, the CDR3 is TGCGCCAGCAGCCCCGTGACAGGGAGGAGTTCACCCCTCCACTTT. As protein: CASSPVTGRSSPLHF.

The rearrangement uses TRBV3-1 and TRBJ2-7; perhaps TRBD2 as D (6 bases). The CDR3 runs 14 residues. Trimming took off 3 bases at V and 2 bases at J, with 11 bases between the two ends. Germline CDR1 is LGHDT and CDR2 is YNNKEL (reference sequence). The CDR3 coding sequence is TGTGCCAGCAGCCACAGGGAGGCTCCCTACGAGCAGTACTTC. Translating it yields CASSHREAPYEQYF.

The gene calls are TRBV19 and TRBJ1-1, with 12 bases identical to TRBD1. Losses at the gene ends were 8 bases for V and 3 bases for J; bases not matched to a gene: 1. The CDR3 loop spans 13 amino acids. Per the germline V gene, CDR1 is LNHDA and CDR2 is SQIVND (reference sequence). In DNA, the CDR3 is TGTGCCAGTTGGGACAGGGGGCACACTGAAGCTTTCTTT. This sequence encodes CASWDRGHTEAFF.